This TCR beta chain was identified in a study of T cell changes during pregnancy in multiple sclerosis. The CDR3 covers 12 residues. In germline, CDR1 is SQVTM, CDR2 ANQGSEA. Trimming left V 6 bases short and J 4 bases short, with 12 bases between. Assay used: immunoSEQ multiplex PCR; TCRdb lists only in-frame clones, some missing. The sample carries tens of thousands of clones, 94% recorded once. This clone showed up just a few times. This receptor was identified in a female donor with multiple sclerosis, enrolled in a pregnancy study. V is TRBV29-1 and J is TRBJ1-2, with D maybe TRBD1 (6 bases). The material was CD4+ T cells from peripheral blood mononuclear cells, obtained in the second trimester of pregnancy. DNA of the CDR3: TGCAGCGTCGGGGACAAGGGCTATGGCTACACCTTC. Protein: CSVGDKGYGYTF.